This T cell receptor beta chain was profiled in a study of T cells after yellow fever vaccination. Across the study: Preparing low-cell-number fractions relied on SMART-Seq v4 Ultra Low Input.

This clonotype appeared a few times. Its cognate antigen is unknown. TCRdb processed the 5' RACE reads anew with MiXCR; each CDR3 protein has one entry. The profile shows 250,000 to 400,000 distinct CDR3 sequences, approximately 4% of them singletons. V lost 7 bases, J lost 4 bases, and 6 bases stayed unmatched. This CDR3 is built from 13 residues. Germline V gives CDR1 DFQATT, CDR2 SNEGSKA (reference sequence). General study results and limits: FACS-sorted repertoires could harbor abundant contaminating bulk-population clonotypes. Boosting was followed by the reappearance of most primary-vaccination clones (less than 98% CD4, about 88% CD8).

The chain employs TRBV20-1 and TRBJ2-7; TRBD2 matches at 11 bases. This clonotype originated in a man aged 18 to 30 who received the YFV17D yellow fever vaccine. The sample was PBMCs, taken 15 days after the yellow fever booster vaccination. CDR3 loop: CSGLSGGAYEQYF. CDR3 in DNA: TGCAGTGGTCTTAGCGGGGGGGCTTACGAGCAGTACTTC.